The entry below describes one T cell receptor (beta chain). Its antigen is not known. This entry is derived from a study of vaccination and CD4 T cells after COVID-19. Study-wide context: Post-COVID samples had a sampling time that fell a median around 100 days after diagnosis (range 35 to 161).

As for treatment: approximately nine-day PBMC culture with coronavirus spike peptide pools or control peptides (ViraFEST assay). Antigen-specific T cell expansion with peptide pools preceded TCR sequencing in the ViraFEST approach. The Oncomine TCR Beta short-read assay was what sequenced the DNA obtained from cultured CD4+ T cells. TCRdb reprocessed the PCR reads with MiXCR, giving one entry per CDR3 protein. The sample contains 14,000 or so distinct CDR3 sequences, around a fifth of which appear only once. Study-wide results and limits: There was no significant change from approximately 23 to 38 median reactive clonotypes.

V was cut by 4 bases and J by 4 bases, with 10 bases left in between. CDR1 is SGHVS, CDR2 FQNEAQ, per germline. This CDR3 spans 13 amino acids. The sequencing input was cultured CD4+ T cells from blood. The TCR originated in a human donor with COVID-19. The rearrangement links TRBV7-8 to TRBJ2-5; no definite D call. CDR3 protein: CASSWKWGETQYF. In DNA form, the CDR3 reads TGTGCCAGCAGCTGGAAGTGGGGAGAGACCCAGTACTTC.